This T cell receptor (beta chain) derives from a study of cytomegalovirus exposure and HLA in healthy donors. Vbeta (60) and Jbeta (13) primers were used in the PCR. Produced via immunoSEQ multiplex PCR; TCRdb's table is partial and in-frame only. The sample contains around 110,000 clones, about 64% of which appear only once. Trimming cost V 5 bases and J 1 base, with 22 bases left between them. Germline V gene sequence: CDR1 MNHEY, CDR2 SMNVEV (reference sequence). The CDR3 spans 18 residues. Input material: PBMCs. The receptor was isolated from a female donor in good health and CMV-seronegative. The V gene is TRBV27, the J gene TRBJ2-3, with TRBD2 as a possible D gene (6 bases). CDR3 in amino acids: CASSTWMRPGLGTDTQYF. The DNA of the CDR3 is TGTGCCAGCAGTACCTGGATGCGACCGGGACTCGGCACAGATACGCAGTATTTT.